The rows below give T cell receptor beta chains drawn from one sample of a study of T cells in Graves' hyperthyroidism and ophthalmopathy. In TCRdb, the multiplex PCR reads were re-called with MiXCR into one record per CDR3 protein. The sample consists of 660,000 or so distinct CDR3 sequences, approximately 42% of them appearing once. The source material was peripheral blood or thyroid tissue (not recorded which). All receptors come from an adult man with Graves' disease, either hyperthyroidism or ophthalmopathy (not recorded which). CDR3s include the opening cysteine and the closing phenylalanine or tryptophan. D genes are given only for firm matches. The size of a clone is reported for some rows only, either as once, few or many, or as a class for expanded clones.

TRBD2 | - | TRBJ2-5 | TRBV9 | CASSGGKTSGSSETQYF | TGTGCCAGCAGCGGGGGCAAGACTAGCGGGAGTTCTGAGACCCAGTACTTC
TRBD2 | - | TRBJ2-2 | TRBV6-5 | CASSRLAGGPVETGELFF | TGTGCCAGCAGTCGACTAGCGGGGGGGCCGGTTGAAACCGGGGAGCTGTTTTTT
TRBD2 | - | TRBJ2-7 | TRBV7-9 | CASQLAGGNYEQYF | TGTGCCAGCCAACTAGCGGGGGGAAACTACGAGCAGTACTTC
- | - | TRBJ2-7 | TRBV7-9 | CASSLAPEFYEQYF | TGTGCCAGCAGCTTAGCTCCGGAATTCTACGAGCAGTACTTC
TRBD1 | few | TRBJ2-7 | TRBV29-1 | CSVGLQGKKYEQYF | TGCAGCGTGGGGCTACAGGGGAAGAAATACGAGCAGTACTTC
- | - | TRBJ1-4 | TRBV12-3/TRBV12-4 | CASSLYARTEKLFF | TGTGCCAGCAGTTTATATGCCAGGACGGAAAAACTGTTTTTT
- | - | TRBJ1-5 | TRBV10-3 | CAIRTGTSGLETQHF | TGTGCCATCAGGACCGGGACTAGCGGTCTCGAGACCCAGCATTTT
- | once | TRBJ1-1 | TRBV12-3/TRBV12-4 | CASSLAVPGRGTEAFF | TGTGCCAGCAGTTTGGCGGTCCCGGGGCGTGGCACTGAAGCTTTCTTT
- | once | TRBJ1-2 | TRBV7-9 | CASSFNRVGGGYTF | TGTGCCAGCAGTTTCAACAGGGTAGGGGGTGGCTACACCTTC
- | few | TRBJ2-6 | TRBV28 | CASIGSGANVLTF | TGTGCCAGCATAGGTTCTGGGGCCAACGTCCTGACTTTC
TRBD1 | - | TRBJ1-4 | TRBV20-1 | CSARDLGGLANEKLFF | TGCAGTGCTAGAGATTTAGGGGGCCTTGCTAATGAAAAACTGTTTTTT
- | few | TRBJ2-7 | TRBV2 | CASSEDRAGGYEQYF | TGTGCCAGCAGTGAAGATCGGGCTGGGGGCTACGAGCAGTACTTC
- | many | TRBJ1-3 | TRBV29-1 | CSVVWGSGNTIYF | TGCAGCGTTGTGTGGGGTTCTGGAAACACCATATATTTT
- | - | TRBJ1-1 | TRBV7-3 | CASSNRGYTEAFF | TGTGCCAGCAGCAATCGGGGGTACACTGAAGCTTTCTTT
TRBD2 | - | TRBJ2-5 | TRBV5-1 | CASSPRTSAKETQYF | TGCGCCAGCAGCCCAAGGACTAGCGCAAAAGAGACCCAGTACTTC
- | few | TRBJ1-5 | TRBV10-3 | CASSVKGDQPQHF | TGTGCCAGCAGTGTAAAGGGGGATCAGCCCCAGCATTTT